These 21 T cell receptor beta chains came from one sample sequenced in a study of identical twins. From the 5' RACE reads, TCRdb called clonotypes with MiXCR, one entry per CDR3 protein. The repertoire holds roughly 710,000 distinct CDR3 sequences, with roughly 6.2% as singletons. Sequencing used naive T cells sorted from blood. These receptors originate from a man younger than 35 in good health.

This clonotype occurred a few times. The chain links TRBV7-2 to TRBJ1-4; D is perhaps TRBD1 (5 bases). Germline values: CDR1 SGHTA, CDR2 FQGNSA. CDR3 size: 13 residues. V shed 5 bases and J shed 7 bases, with 11 bases lying between them. The CDR3 here is CASSDQTAEKLFF. CDR3 sequence (DNA): TGTGCCAGCAGCGATCAGACAGCTGAAAAACTGTTTTTT.

This clonotype has at least ten counts. V gene TRBV4-1 combines with J gene TRBJ1-1, with TRBD1 as a possible D gene (6 bases). The CDR3 extends over 15 amino acids. V gave up 1 base and J gave up 6 bases, with 15 bases separating them. CDR1 is MGHRA and CDR2 is YSYEKL in the germline V gene. The DNA for the CDR3 is TGCGCCAGCAGCCAAGGGAGGGCAGGGGTGTCTGAAGCTTTCTTT. Protein product: CASSQGRAGVSEAFF.

Many counts were recorded for this clonotype. The chain couples TRBV5-1 to TRBJ2-1; 7 nucleotides line up with TRBD2. CDR3 length: 14 residues. Per germline, CDR1 SGHRS and CDR2 YFSETQ. V gave up 4 bases and J gave up 3 bases; unmatched junction bases: 4. CDR3 region: CASSAWDYYNEQFF. CDR3 in DNA: TGCGCCAGCAGCGCCTGGGACTACTACAATGAGCAGTTCTTC. The whole variable domain, remainder taken from reference TRBV5-1 and TRBJ2-1, is KAGVTQTPRYLIKTRGQQVTLSCSPISGHRSVSWYQQTPGQGLQFLFEYFSETQRNKGNFPGRFSGRQFSNSRSEMNVSTLELGDSALYLCASSAWDYYNEQFFGPGTRLTVL.

At least ten counts were recorded for this clonotype. V is TRBV20-1 and J is TRBJ2-5; D gene unclear. The germline V gene has CDR1 DFQATT and CDR2 SNEGSKA (reference sequence). V was cut by 2 bases and J by 5 bases, with 9 bases left in between. There are 12 residues in the CDR3. The CDR3 loop reads CSARPVGETQYF. The DNA of the CDR3 is TGCAGTGCTAGACCCGTGGGGGAGACCCAGTACTTC.

The sample holds a few counts of this clonotype. The rearrangement joins TRBV19 to TRBJ1-4; 8 bases agree with TRBD1. CDR1 and CDR2 (germline): LNHDA, SQIVND (reference sequence). The CDR3 length is 15 residues. Trimming cost V 6 bases and J 11 bases; bases outside gene matches: 14. The DNA for the CDR3 is TGTGCCAGTAGGTCATCTCAGGGGGCCTCGAGGAAACTGTTTTTT. It encodes CASRSSQGASRKLFF.

The table lists this clonotype with many counts. The junction differs from germline at one of its ends, possibly a read error. The gene calls are TRBV15 and TRBJ2-3; 8 positions match TRBD2. The CDR3 length is 13 residues. Germline CDR1 LNHNV, CDR2 YYDKDF (reference sequence). The CDR3 loop reads CATSRDLAEAGGF. The CDR3 nucleotides read TGTGCCACCAGCAGAGATCTTGCTGAGGCGGGGGGATTT.

The V call is TRBV7-7, the J call TRBJ2-1; TRBD2 aligns across 7 bases. CDR1 and CDR2 from the germline V gene are SSHAT and FNYEAQ (reference sequence). The CDR3 loop spans 15 amino acids. V shed 4 bases and J 6 bases; nucleotides not matched to a gene: 9. CDR3: CASSSGSSGSNEQFF. CDR3 bases: TGTGCCAGCAGCTCGGGGTCTAGCGGAAGCAATGAGCAGTTCTTC.

Written as DNA, the CDR3 is TGCAGCGTTGTACGAACCTACACCGGGGAGCTGTTTTTT. Protein: CSVVRTYTGELFF. The V call is TRBV29-1, the J call TRBJ2-2; D ambiguous. There are 13 residues in the CDR3. Germline CDR1 and CDR2: SQVTM and ANQGSEA. With 4 bases removed from V and 3 bases from J, the gap between germline ends came to 9 bases.

This clonotype appeared many times. The gene calls are TRBV20-1 and TRBJ2-2, with D perhaps matching TRBD2 (7 bases). This CDR3 spans 18 amino acids. V was clipped by 2 bases and J by 1 base, with 20 bases between them. CDR1 and CDR2 from the germline V gene are DFQATT and SNEGSKA (reference sequence). CDR3 DNA sequence: TGCAGTGCTAGAATCCACGAGGGGGGGAGCCTGAACACCGGGGAGCTGTTTTTT. It translates to CSARIHEGGSLNTGELFF.

This clonotype appeared a few times. V gene TRBV29-1 combines with J gene TRBJ1-2; D remains ambiguous. Germline values: CDR1 SQVTM, CDR2 ANQGSEA. The CDR3 is made up of 11 amino acids. V dropped 7 bases and J dropped 4 bases, with 10 bases sitting between them. This chain's CDR3 is CSARSAYGYTF. In DNA, the CDR3 is TGCAGCGCACGGAGTGCCTATGGCTACACCTTC.

The table lists this clonotype with many counts. The chain carries TRBV20-1 and TRBJ1-2; D unresolved. This CDR3 spans 9 amino acids. The V gene's germline CDR1 is DFQATT and CDR2 SNEGSKA (reference sequence). CDR3 region: CRSAIGYTF. As DNA, the CDR3 is TGCAGAAGTGCCATCGGCTACACCTTC.

This clonotype came up many times. The V call is TRBV30, the J call TRBJ2-7; unclear D gene. Looked up from germline, CDR1 is GTSNPN and CDR2 is SVGIG (reference sequence). The CDR3 sequence is 13 residues long. V was clipped by 2 bases and J by 2 bases, with 10 bases between them. The CDR3: CAWSLGKAYEQYF. As DNA, the CDR3 is TGTGCCTGGAGTTTAGGAAAAGCCTACGAGCAGTACTTC.

Ten or more counts support this clonotype. The chain employs TRBV5-1 and TRBJ2-5, with 7 bases identical to TRBD1. The germline V gene has CDR1 SGHRS and CDR2 YFSETQ. The V segment lost 4 bases and the J segment 7 bases; nucleotides outside the gene matches: 10. This CDR3 is 14 amino acids long. CDR3 in amino acids: CASSPYTGDGTQYF. In nucleotides, the CDR3 is TGCGCCAGCAGCCCGTACACAGGGGATGGGACCCAGTACTTC.

This clonotype was counted ten times or more. The chain employs TRBV12-3 or TRBV12-4 and TRBJ2-3; D gene uncertain. V lost 11 bases to trimming and J lost 7 bases, with 16 bases between them. There are 12 residues in the CDR3. The CDR3 nucleotides are TGTGCCGTCCGGACGGTTGAAAATACGCAGTATTTT. It encodes CAVRTVENTQYF.

This clonotype was seen a handful of times. This chain joins TRBV6-1 and TRBJ2-2, with a possible D match to TRBD2 (6 bases). Looked up from germline, CDR1 is MNHNS and CDR2 is SASEGT. The V end lost 6 bases, the J end lost 0 bases, and 17 bases lay between the germline ends. The CDR3 extends over 17 amino acids. The CDR3 DNA is TGTGCCAGCAGCCGCTTAGGGCTAGCGACGAACACCGGGGAGCTGTTTTTT. Amino acid sequence: CASSRLGLATNTGELFF.

This clonotype has ten or more counts. The chain is built from TRBV21-1 and TRBJ2-1; no DNA check was done on the table's D call, TRBD1. TRBV21-1 is reported as a pseudogene. The CDR3 covers 13 residues. CDR3 loop: CASRWTGRYEQFF. The CDR3, as DNA: TGTGCCAGCCGTTGGACAGGGAGATATGAGCAGTTCTTC.

Only a few counts were recorded for this clonotype. This chain joins TRBV6-1 and TRBJ1-2; TRBD1 aligns across 8 bases. V lost 6 bases to trimming and J lost 4 bases; unmatched junction nucleotides: 4. The CDR3 extends over 13 amino acids. CDR1 is MNHNS, CDR2 SASEGT, per germline. CDR3 DNA sequence: TGTGCCAGCAGCGACAGGGGAGGCTATGGCTACACCTTC. Translated: CASSDRGGYGYTF.

This clonotype was recorded many times. J is TRBJ2-7 and V is TRBV9, with D possibly matching TRBD2 (6 bases). Germline lookup yields CDR1 SGDLS and CDR2 YYNGEE. V was trimmed by 3 bases and J by 5 bases, leaving 9 bases between them. CDR3 length equals 12 residues. CDR3 DNA: TGTGCCAGCAGCGCAACGGGGGACGAGCAGTACTTC. Residues: CASSATGDEQYF.

This clonotype was detected a few times. V is TRBV10-2 and J is TRBJ2-7; no clear D gene. Trimming pared 4 bases from V and 0 bases from J, leaving 7 bases between. This CDR3 comprises 13 residues. Germline loops: CDR1 WSHSY, CDR2 SAAADI. This CDR3 reads CASSGSPSYEQYV. DNA for the CDR3: TGCGCCAGCAGTGGTTCCCCCTCCTACGAGCAGTACGTC.

This clonotype was recorded many times. The V and J genes are TRBV7-2 and TRBJ2-5; D gene ambiguous. The ends were cut back, 1 base at V and 5 bases at J, with 11 bases in the middle. Germline V gene lookup returns CDR1 SGHTA and CDR2 FQGNSA. The CDR3 has 14 residues. This chain's CDR3 is CASSLVSFSETQYF. For the CDR3, the DNA is TGTGCCAGCAGCTTAGTGAGCTTTTCGGAGACCCAGTACTTC.

This clonotype was recorded a few times. The chain is built from TRBV6-5 and TRBJ2-5; 8 bases are shared with TRBD1. The ends lost 2 bases at V and 6 bases at J; junction bases unmatched: 5. This CDR3 is built from 14 residues. Germline values: CDR1 MNHEY, CDR2 SVGAGI. The CDR3 coding sequence is TGTGCCAGCAGTTACGGACAGGGTGGGAAGACCCAGTACTTC. It encodes CASSYGQGGKTQYF.